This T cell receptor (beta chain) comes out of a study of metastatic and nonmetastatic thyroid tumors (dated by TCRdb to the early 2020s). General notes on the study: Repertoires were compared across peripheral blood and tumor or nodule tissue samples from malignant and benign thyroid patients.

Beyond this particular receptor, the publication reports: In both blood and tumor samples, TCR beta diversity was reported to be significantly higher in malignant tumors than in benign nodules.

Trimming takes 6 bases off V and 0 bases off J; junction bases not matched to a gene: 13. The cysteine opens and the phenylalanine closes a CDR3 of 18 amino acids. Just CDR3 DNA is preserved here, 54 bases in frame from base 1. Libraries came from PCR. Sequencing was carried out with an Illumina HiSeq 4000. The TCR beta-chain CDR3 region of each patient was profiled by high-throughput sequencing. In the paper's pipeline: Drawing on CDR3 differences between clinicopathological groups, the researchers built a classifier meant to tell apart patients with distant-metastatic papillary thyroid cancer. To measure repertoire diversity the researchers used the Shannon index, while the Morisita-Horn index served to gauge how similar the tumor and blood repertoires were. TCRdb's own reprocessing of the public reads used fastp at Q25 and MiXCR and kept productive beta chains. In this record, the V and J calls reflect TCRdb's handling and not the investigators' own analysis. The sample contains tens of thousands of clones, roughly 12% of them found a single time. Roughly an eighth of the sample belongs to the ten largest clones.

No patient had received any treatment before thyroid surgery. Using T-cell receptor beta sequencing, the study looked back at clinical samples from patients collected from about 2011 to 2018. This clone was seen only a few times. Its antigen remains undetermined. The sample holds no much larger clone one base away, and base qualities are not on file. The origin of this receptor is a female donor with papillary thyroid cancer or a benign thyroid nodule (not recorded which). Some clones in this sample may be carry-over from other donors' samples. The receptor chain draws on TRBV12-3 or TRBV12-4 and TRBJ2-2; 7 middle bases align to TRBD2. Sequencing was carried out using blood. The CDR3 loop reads CASRDPPRLAANTGELFF. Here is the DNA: TGTGCCAGCAGAGACCCGCCCAGACTAGCAGCGAACACCGGGGAGCTGTTTTTT.